These 9 T cell receptor beta chains share one sample of origin, sequenced in a study of T cells expressing NK-cell markers. TCRdb reworked the 5' RACE reads into one entry per CDR3 protein, no DNA. Its table records some 150,000 distinct CDR3 sequences. Sequenced: blood T cells: a sorted CD56 or NKG2C T cell subset, CD4+ or CD8+ T cells, or bulk PBMC T cells (not recorded which). Every receptor here comes from a young man in good health.

The chain has TRBV12-3 or TRBV12-4 and TRBJ2-1; the D call from TCRdb, TRBD2, cannot be confirmed without DNA. CDR3 length: 13 amino acids. The chain's CDR3 is CASSPAGYNEQFF.

J is TRBJ2-7 and V is TRBV6-2 or TRBV6-3; the TRBD2 assignment by TCRdb is unverifiable without DNA. The germline V gene encodes CDR1 MNHEY and CDR2 SVGEGT. This CDR3 has 13 amino acids. This CDR3 reads CASVRGIFYEQYF.

J is TRBJ2-2 and V is TRBV7-9; TCRdb names TRBD1, which stays unverified in the absence of DNA. Germline V gene sequence: CDR1 SEHNR, CDR2 FQNEAQ (reference sequence). The CDR3 sequence is 16 residues long. This CDR3 reads CASSFRPGEGPGELFF.

The chain joins TRBV7-2 to TRBJ2-1; as DNA is missing, the TRBD2 call by TCRdb cannot be tested. CDR1 is SGHTA, CDR2 FQGNSA, per germline. The CDR3 covers 17 residues. The CDR3 here is CASSPIPLAGGYNEQFF.

The J gene is TRBJ2-2, the V gene TRBV5-6; as DNA is missing, the TRBD1 call by TCRdb cannot be tested. The germline CDR1 and CDR2 sequences are SGHDT and YYEEEE. This CDR3 is 16 amino acids long. Here the CDR3 reads CASSSYRVSLAGELFF.

The rearrangement links TRBV2 to TRBJ2-5. In germline, CDR1 is SNHLY, CDR2 FYNNEI. This CDR3 is built from 13 residues. The CDR3 sequence is CARRTSYQETQYF.

The V call is TRBV11-2, the J call TRBJ2-1; TCRdb names TRBD1, which stays unverified in the absence of DNA. The germline V gene encodes CDR1 SGHAT and CDR2 FQNNGV. CDR3 size: 14 residues. CDR3 sequence: CASSFSLTGNEQFF.

The chain is built from TRBV3-1 and TRBJ2-3; TCRdb proposes TRBD2, but this gene call is untestable without DNA. CDR3 length: 15 residues. CDR1 is LGHDT, CDR2 YNNKEL, per germline (reference sequence). This CDR3 reads CASRKLAGAEDTQYF.

The CDR3 sequence: CASRPLAGVGTDTQYF. The chain employs TRBV27 and TRBJ2-3; there is no DNA to check the TCRdb D call of TRBD2. The CDR3 consists of 16 residues. The germline gives CDR1 MNHEY, CDR2 SMNVEV (reference sequence).